The clone carrying this TCR delta chain appeared a few times. As yet, its antigen is unknown. These data belong to a study of Vδ1+ human thymocytes. Study-level results: Thymic TRG and TRD repertoires appeared highly polyclonal.

RNA was extracted from the cells and then reverse transcribed. CDR3 amplicons came from multiplex PCR with pooled V-gene forward and constant-region reverse primers. TCRdb reprocessed the multiplex PCR reads using CATT. The sample has about 75,000 delta-chain clones, around 35% seen once. Looked up from germline, CDR1 is GEAIGNYY and CDR2 is EKD. Trimming at V came to 3 bases and at J to 5 bases, leaving 16 bases not matched to a gene. The CDR3 sequence is 17 residues long. The clonotype originates from a boy under three years old who had congenital heart surgery. The specimen was Vdelta1+ gamma-delta thymocytes from the thymus. Subset indicated: FACS-sorted CD3+ TCRalphabeta- TCRVdelta1+ TCRVdelta2- thymocytes. This rearrangement joins TRDV2 to TRDJ1, with 8 bases fitting TRDD3. The CDR3 protein is CACDRIILGGCEDKLIF. The CDR3 region has the DNA TGTGCCTGTGACCGAATTATACTGGGGGGATGTGAAGATAAACTCATCTTT.